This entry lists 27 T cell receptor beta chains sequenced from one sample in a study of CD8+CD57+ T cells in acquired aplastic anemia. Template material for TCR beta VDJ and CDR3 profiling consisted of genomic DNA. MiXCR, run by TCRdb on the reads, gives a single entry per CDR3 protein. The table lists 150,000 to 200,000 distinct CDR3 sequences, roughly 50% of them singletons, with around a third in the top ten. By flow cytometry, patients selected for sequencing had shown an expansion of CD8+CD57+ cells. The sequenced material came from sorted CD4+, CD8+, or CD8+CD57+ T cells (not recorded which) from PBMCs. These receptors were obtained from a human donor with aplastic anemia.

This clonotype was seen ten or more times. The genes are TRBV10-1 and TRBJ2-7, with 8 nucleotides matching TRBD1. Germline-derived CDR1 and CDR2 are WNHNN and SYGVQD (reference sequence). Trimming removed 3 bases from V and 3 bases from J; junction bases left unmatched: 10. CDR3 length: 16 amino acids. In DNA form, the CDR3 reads TGCGCCAGCAGTGACGGACAGGGCAGCCCCCACTACGAGCAGTACTTC. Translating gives CASSDGQGSPHYEQYF.

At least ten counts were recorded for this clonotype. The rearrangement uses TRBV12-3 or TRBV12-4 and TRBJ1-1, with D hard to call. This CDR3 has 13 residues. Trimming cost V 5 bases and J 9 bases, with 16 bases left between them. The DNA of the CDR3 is TGTGCCAGCAGTACCCCTCGGGGAGGGCAAGCTTTCTTT. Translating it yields CASSTPRGGQAFF.

CDR3 sequence reads: CASSMDTGELFF. The CDR3 DNA follows: TGTGCCAGCAGTATGGACACCGGGGAGCTGTTTTTT. The chain combines TRBV2 with TRBJ2-2, with unresolved D. Germline V lookup: CDR1 SNHLY, CDR2 FYNNEI. This CDR3 region has 12 residues. The V end lost 5 bases, the J end lost 3 bases, and 4 bases lay between the germline ends.

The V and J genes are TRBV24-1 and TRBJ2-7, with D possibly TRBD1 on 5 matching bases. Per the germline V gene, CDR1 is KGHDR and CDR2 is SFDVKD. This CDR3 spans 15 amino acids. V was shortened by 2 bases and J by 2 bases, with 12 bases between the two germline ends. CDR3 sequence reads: CATSDSTTVTYEQYF. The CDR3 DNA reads TGTGCCACCAGTGATTCAACGACAGTCACCTACGAGCAGTACTTC.

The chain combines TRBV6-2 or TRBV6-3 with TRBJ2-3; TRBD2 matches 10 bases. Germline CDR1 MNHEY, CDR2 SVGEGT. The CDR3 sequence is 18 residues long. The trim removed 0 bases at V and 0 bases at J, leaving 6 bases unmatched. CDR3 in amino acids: CASSYSRLAGPSTDTQYF. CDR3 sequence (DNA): TGTGCCAGCAGTTACTCGAGACTAGCGGGCCCTAGCACAGATACGCAGTATTTT.

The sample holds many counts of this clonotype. CDR3 nucleotide sequence: TGTGCCAGCAGCTTAGTAACTAGCCGGTCAGATACGCAGTATTTT. This encodes CASSLVTSRSDTQYF. This chain links TRBV11-2 with TRBJ2-3; tentative D call: TRBD2 (6 bases). V dropped 1 base and J dropped 4 bases, with 12 bases sitting between them. CDR1 and CDR2 (germline): SGHAT, FQNNGV. The CDR3 has 15 amino acids.

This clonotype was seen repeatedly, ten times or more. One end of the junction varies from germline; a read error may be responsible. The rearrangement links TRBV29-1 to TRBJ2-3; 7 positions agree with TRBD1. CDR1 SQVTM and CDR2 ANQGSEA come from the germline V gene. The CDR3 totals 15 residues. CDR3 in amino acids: CSVEGTASSTDTQYF. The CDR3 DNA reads TGCAGCGTAGAAGGGACAGCTTCATCCACAGATACGCAGTATTTT.

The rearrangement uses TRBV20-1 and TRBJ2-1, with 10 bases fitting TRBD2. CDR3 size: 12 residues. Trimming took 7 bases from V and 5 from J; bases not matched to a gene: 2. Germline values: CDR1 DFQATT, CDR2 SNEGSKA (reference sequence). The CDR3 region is CSDSGGNNEQFF. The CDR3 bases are TGCAGTGATAGCGGGGGGAACAATGAGCAGTTCTTC.

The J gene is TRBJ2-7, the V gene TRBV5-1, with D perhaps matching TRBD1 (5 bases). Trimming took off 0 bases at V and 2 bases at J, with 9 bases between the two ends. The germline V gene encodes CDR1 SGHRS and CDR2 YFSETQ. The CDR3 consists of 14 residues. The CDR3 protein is CASSLGQITYEQYF. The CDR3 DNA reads TGCGCCAGCAGCTTGGGACAGATTACCTACGAGCAGTACTTC.

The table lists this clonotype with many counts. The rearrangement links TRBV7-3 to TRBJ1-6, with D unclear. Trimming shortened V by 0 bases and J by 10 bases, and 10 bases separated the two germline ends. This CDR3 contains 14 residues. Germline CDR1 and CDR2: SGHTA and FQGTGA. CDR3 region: CASSLTWGGSPLHF. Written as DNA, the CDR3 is TGTGCCAGCAGCTTAACGTGGGGTGGCTCACCCCTCCACTTT.

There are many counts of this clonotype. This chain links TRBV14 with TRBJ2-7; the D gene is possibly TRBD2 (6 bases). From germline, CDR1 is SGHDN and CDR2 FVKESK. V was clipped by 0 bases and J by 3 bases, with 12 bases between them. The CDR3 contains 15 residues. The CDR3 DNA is TGTGCCAGCAGCCAAGACGGCGGGGTTAACTACGAGCAGTACTTC. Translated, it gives CASSQDGGVNYEQYF.

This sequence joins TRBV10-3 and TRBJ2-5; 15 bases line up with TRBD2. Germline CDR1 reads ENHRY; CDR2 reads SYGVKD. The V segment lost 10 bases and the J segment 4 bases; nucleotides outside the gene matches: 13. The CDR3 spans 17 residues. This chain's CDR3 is CASTGLAGGLFGETQYF. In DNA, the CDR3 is TGTGCCAGCACCGGACTAGCGGGGGGGCTTTTCGGAGAGACCCAGTACTTC.

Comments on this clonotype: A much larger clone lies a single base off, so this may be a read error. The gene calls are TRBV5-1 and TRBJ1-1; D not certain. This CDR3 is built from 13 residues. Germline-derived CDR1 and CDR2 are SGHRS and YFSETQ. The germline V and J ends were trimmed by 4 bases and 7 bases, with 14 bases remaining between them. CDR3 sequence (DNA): TGCGCCAGCAGCCCTGGGATCGGCTTTGAAGCTTTCTTT. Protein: CASSPGIGFEAFF.

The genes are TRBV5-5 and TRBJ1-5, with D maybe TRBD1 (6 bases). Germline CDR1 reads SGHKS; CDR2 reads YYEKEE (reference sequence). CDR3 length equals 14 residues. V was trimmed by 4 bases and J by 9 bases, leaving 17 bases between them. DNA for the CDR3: TGTGCCAGCAGCCTTACCCCACAGGGTTTGCCCCAGCATTTT. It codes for CASSLTPQGLPQHF.

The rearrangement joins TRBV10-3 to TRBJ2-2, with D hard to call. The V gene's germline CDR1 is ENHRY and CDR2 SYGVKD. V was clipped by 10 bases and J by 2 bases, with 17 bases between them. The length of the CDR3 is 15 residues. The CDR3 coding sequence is TGTGCCACCGCAAGGACGGGTGATAACACCGGGGAGCTGTTTTTT. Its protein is CATARTGDNTGELFF.

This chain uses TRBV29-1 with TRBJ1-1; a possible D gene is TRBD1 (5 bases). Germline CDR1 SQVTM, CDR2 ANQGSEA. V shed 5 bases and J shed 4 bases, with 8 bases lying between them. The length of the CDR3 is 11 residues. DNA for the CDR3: TGCAGCGTTCAGGGCAGCACTGAAGCTTTCTTT. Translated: CSVQGSTEAFF.

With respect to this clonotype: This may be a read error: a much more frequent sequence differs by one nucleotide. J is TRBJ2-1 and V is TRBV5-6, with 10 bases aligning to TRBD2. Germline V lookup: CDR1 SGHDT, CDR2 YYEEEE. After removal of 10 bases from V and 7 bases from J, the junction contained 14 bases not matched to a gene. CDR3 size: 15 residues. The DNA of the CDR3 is TGTGCCGGCACCGGGAGCGGGAGGGCCGTTAATGAGCAGTTCTTC. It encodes CAGTGSGRAVNEQFF.

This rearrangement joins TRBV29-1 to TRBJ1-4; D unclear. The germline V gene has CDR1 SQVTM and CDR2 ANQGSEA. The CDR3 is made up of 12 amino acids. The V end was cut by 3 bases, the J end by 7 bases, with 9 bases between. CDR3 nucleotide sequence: TGCAGCGTTGACGGGGAAGGTGAAAAACTGTTTTTT. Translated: CSVDGEGEKLFF.

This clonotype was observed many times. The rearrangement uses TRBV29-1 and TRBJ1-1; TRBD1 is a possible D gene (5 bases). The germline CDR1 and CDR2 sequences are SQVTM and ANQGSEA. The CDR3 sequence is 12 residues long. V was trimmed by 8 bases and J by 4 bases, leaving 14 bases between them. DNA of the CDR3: TGCAGCTACTGGGGGGGTGGCACTGAAGCTTTCTTT. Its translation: CSYWGGGTEAFF.

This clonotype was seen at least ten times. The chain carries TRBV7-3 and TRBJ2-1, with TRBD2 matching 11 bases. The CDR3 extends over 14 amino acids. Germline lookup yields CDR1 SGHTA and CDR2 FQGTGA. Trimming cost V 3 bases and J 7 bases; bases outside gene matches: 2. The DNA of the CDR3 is TGTGCCAGCAGCTTTAGCGGGAGGGGGAATGAGCAGTTCTTC. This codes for CASSFSGRGNEQFF.

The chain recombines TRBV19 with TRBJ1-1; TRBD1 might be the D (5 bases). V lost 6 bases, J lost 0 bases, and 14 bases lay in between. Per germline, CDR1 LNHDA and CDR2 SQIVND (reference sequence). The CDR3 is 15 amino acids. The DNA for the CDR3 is TGTGCCAGTAGCTTCGGGGGGTGGATGAACACTGAAGCTTTCTTT. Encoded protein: CASSFGGWMNTEAFF.

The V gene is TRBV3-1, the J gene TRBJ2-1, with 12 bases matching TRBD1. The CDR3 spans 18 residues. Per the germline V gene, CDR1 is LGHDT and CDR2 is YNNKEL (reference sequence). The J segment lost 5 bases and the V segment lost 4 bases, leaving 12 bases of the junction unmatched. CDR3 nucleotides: TGTGCCAGCAGCCCTTCCCCCGGGGGACAGGGGGCTCACAATGAGCAGTTCTTC. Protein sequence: CASSPSPGGQGAHNEQFF.

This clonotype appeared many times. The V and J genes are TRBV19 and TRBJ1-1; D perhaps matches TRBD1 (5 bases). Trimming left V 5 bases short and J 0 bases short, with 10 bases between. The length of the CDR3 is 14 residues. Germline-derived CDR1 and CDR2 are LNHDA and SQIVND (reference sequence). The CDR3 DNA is TGTGCCAGTAGTCACAGGCCTCTGAACACTGAAGCTTTCTTT. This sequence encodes CASSHRPLNTEAFF.

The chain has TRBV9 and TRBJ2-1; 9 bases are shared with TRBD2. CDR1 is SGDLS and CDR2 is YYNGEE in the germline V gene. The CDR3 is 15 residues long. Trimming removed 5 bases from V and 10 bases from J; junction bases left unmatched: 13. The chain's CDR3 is CASSRWREGLREQFF. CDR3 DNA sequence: TGTGCCAGCAGTCGATGGCGGGAGGGCCTCCGAGAGCAGTTCTTC.

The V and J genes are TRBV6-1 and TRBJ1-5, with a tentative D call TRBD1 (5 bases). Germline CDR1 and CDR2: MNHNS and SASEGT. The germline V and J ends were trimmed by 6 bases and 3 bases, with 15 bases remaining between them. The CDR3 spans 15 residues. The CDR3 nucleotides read TGTGCCAGCAGCCGGGCCGCAGGGAACAATCAGCCCCAGCATTTT. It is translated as CASSRAAGNNQPQHF.

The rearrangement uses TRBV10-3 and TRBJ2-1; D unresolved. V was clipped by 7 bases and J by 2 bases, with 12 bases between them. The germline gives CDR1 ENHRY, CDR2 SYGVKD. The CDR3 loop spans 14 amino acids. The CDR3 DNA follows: TGTGCCATCAAACCGGACCAAGCCTACAATGAGCAGTTCTTC. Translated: CAIKPDQAYNEQFF.

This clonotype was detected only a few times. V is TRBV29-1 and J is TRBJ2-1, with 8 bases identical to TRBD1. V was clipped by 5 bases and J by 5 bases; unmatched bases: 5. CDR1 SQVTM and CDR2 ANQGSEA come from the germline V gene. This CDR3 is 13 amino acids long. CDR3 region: CSVRTGTHNEQFF. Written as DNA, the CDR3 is TGCAGCGTTCGGACAGGGACCCACAATGAGCAGTTCTTC.